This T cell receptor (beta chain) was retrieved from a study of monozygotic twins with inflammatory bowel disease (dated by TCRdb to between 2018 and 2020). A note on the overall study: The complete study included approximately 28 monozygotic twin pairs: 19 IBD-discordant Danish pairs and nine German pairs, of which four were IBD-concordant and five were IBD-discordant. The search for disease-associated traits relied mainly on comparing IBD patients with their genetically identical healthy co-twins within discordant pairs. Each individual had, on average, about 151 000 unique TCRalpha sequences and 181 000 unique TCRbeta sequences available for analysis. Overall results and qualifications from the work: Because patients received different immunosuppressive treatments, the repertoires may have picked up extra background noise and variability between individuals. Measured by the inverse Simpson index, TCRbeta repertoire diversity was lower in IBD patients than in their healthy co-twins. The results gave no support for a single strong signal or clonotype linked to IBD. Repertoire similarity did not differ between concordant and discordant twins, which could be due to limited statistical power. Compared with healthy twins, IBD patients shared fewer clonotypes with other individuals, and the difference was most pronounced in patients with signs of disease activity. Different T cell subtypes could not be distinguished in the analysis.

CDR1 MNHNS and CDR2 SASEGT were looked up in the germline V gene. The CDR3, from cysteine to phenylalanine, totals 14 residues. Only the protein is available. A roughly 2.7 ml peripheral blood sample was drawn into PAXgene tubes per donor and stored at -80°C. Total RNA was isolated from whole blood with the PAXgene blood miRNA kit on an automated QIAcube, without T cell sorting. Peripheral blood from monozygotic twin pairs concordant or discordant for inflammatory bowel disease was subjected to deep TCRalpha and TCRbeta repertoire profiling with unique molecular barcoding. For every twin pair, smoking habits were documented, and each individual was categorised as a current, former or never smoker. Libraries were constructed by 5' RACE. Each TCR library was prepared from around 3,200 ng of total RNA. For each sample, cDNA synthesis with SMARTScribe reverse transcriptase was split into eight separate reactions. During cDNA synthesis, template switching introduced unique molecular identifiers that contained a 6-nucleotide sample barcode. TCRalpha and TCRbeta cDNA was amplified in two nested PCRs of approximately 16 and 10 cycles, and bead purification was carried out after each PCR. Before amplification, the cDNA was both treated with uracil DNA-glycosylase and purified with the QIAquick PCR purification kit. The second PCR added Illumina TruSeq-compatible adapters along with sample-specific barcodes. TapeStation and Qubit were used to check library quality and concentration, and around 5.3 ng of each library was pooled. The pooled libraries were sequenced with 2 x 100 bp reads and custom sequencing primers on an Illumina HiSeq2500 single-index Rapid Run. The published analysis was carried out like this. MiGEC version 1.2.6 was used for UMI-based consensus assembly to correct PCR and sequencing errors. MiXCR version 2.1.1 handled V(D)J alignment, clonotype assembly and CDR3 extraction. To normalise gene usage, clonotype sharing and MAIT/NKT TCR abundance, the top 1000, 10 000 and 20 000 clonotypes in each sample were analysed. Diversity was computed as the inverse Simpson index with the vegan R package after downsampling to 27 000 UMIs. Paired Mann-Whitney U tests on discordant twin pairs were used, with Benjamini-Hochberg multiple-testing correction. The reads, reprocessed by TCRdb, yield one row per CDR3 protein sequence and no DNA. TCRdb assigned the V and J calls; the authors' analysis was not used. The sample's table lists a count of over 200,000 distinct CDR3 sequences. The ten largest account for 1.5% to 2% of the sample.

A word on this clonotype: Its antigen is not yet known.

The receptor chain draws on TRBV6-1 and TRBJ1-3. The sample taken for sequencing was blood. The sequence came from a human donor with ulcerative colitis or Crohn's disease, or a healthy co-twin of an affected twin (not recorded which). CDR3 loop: CASRSAGFGNTIYF.